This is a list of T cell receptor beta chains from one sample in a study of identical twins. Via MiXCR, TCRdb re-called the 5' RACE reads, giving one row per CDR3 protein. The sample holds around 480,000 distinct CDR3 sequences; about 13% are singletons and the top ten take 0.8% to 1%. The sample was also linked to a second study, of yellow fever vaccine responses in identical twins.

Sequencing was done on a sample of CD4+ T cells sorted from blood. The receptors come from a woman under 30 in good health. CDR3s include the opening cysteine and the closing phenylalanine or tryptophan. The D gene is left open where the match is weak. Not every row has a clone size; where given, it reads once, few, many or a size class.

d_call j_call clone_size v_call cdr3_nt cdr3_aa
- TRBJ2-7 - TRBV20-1 TGCAGTGCTAGAGAAAGGGAGGTTCTATACGAGCAGTACTTC CSAREREVLYEQYF
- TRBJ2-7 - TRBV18 TGTGCCAGCTCACCAGAACAGTACGAGCAGTACTTC CASSPEQYEQYF
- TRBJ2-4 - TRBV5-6 TGTGCCAGCAGCCTACCCTCCGGCCGGGTGGGGGTAGCCAAAAACATTCAGTACTTC CASSLPSGRVGVAKNIQYF
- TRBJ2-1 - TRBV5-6 TGTGCCAGCATCCCGCTTGCGGGAAGCTCCTACAATGAGCAGTTCTTC CASIPLAGSSYNEQFF
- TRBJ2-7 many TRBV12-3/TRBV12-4 TGTGCCAGCAGTCAGGGGCCCGTGGGGCAGTACTTC CASSQGPVGQYF
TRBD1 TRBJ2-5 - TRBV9 TGTGCCAGCAGCGCACAGGGGGGCCAAGAGACCCAGTACTTC CASSAQGGQETQYF
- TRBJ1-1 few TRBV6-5 TGTGCCAGCGTAAGGGGCGACACTGAAGCTTTCTTT CASVRGDTEAFF
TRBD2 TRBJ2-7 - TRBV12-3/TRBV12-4 TGTGCCAGCAGTAGACCGGGACTAGCGGCCTACGAGCAGTACTTC CASSRPGLAAYEQYF
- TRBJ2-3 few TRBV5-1 TGCGCCAGCACAGAGGTCTATCCGGGACGTCACAACACAGATACGCAGTATTTT CASTEVYPGRHNTDTQYF
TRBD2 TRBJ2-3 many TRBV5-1 TGCGCCAGCAGCCCGTCGAGGACTAGTTTCGCAGATACGCAGTATTTT CASSPSRTSFADTQYF
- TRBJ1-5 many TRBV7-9 TGTGCCAGCCCGGACACCAATCAGCCCCAGCATTTT CASPDTNQPQHF
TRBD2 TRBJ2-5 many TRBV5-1 TGCGCCAGCAGCTGGACGGGGGGGTTCCAAGAGACCCAGTACTTC CASSWTGGFQETQYF
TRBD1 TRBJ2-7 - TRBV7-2 TGTGCCAGCAGCCTCCGACAGGGGGTAGGCTACGAGCAGTACTTC CASSLRQGVGYEQYF
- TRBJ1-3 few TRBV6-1 TGTGCCAGCAGACAAGAGATCTCTGGAAACACCATATATTTT CASRQEISGNTIYF
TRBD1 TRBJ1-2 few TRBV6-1 TGTGCCAGCAGCAGTCTACAGGGGAACTATGGCTACACCTTC CASSSLQGNYGYTF
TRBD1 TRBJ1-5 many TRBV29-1 TGCAGCGTCTCGACAGGGGCCGATCAGCCCCAGCATTTT CSVSTGADQPQHF
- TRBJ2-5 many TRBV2 TGTGCCAGCAGGAGGGCGGAACAAGAGACCCAGTACTTC CASRRAEQETQYF
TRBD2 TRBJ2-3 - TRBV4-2 TGTGCCAGCAGCCAGGGGGGACTAGCGGACACAGATACGCAGTATTTT CASSQGGLADTDTQYF
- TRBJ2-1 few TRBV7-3 TGTGCCAGCAGCTCCTCCGCGTTGGGCCATGAGCAGTTCTTC CASSSSALGHEQFF
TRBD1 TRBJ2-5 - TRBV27 TGTGCCAGCAGTGAGGACGTCAGGGGGCGAGGGTCACAAGAGACCCAGTACTTC CASSEDVRGRGSQETQYF
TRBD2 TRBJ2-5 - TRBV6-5 TGTGCCAGCAGTTACAGGGCTAGCGGAGGAGGCCAAGAGACCCAGTACTTC CASSYRASGGGQETQYF
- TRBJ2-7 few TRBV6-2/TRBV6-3 TGTGCCAGCAGCCTCAACTCTCCTTCTTCAGAGCAGTACTTC CASSLNSPSSEQYF
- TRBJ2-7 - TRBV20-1 TGCAGTGCTAGAAGGGTCGAGTCTTCGTACGAGCAGTACTTC CSARRVESSYEQYF
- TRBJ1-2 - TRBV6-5 TGTGCCAGCAGTTCCCCGGACAGACTGGCTAACTATGGCTACACCTTC CASSSPDRLANYGYTF
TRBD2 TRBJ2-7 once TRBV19 TGTGCCAGTGCCCCCGGGGGGTCCTCCTACGAGCAGTACTTC CASAPGGSSYEQYF
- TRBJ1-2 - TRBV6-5 TGTGCCAGCAGTTATGTTGAGGGTGTCTATGGCTACACCTTC CASSYVEGVYGYTF
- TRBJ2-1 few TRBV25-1 TGTGCCAGCAGTGCTAAATATGAGCAGTTCTTC CASSAKYEQFF
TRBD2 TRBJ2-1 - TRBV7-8 TGTGCCAGCAGCTTGGCCCTTGAGGCGGGAGGAAAGTTCTTC CASSLALEAGGKFF
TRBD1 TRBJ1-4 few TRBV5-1 TGCGCCAGCAGCCATGACAGGGGACGTGAAAAACTGTTTTTT CASSHDRGREKLFF
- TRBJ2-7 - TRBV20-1 TGCAGTGCTAGAGATCCCGATACGGGGCCCTACGAGCAGTACTTC CSARDPDTGPYEQYF
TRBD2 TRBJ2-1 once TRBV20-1 TGCTGTGCTAGCAGAATACCACTAGCGGGGGATTACAATGAGCAGTTCTTC CCASRIPLAGDYNEQFF
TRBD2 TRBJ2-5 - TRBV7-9 TGTGCCAGCAGCTTACAACTAGCGGGGGGCGAGACCCAGTACTTC CASSLQLAGGETQYF
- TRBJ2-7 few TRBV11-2 TGTGCCAGCAGCTTAACTGTCGAGCAGTACTTC CASSLTVEQYF
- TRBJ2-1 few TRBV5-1 TGCGCCAGCAGCCCGAGACAGGCTTCCCCCAATGAGCAGTTCTTC CASSPRQASPNEQFF
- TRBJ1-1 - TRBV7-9 TGTGCCAGCACCTCAGGGAGGGAAGTCTTGAACACTGAAGCTTTCTTT CASTSGREVLNTEAFF
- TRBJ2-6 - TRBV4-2 TGTGCCAGCAGCCCGGCGCTGGGGGTTTTTGGCAGAGCTGGGGCCAACGTCCTGACTTTC CASSPALGVFGRAGANVLTF
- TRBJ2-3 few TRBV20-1 TGCAGTGCTAGTCTGGGGGCCACCACAGATACGCAGTATTTT CSASLGATTDTQYF
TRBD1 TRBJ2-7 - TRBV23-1 TGCGCCAGCAGTCAAAAGGGACAGGTGACCTCCTACGAGCAGTACTTC CASSQKGQVTSYEQYF
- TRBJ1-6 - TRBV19 TGTGCCAGTAGTCAACGGACGGATAATTCACCCCTCCACTTT CASSQRTDNSPLHF
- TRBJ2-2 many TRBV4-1 TGCGCCAGCAGCGTTCCGGCGGCCAACACCGGGGAGCTGTTTTTT CASSVPAANTGELFF
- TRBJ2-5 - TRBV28 TGTGCCAGCAGTTCCGGGGGGCTAGCGCAACAAGAGACCCAGTACTTC CASSSGGLAQQETQYF
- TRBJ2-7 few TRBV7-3 TGTGCCAGCAGCTTATACAGGGCTAGCTCCTACGAGCAGTACTTC CASSLYRASSYEQYF